In its sample, the clone carrying this T cell receptor beta chain was seen a few times. This record comes from a study of T cells after yellow fever vaccination. Each CDR3 protein gets one entry after TCRdb re-called the 5' RACE reads with MiXCR. The repertoire consists of around 610,000 distinct CDR3 sequences, with about 13% occurring once and the leading ten covering more than 12%. The TCR sequence derives from a man younger than 40 who received the YFV17D yellow fever vaccine. The sequencing used PBMCs, collected on the day of the yellow fever booster vaccination.

The CDR3 protein is CSALGSPYEQYF. DNA of the CDR3: TGCAGTGCCCTCGGCAGCCCCTACGAGCAGTACTTC. This sequence joins TRBV20-1 and TRBJ2-7; D remains ambiguous. Germline CDR1 reads DFQATT; CDR2 reads SNEGSKA (reference sequence). The V end lost 6 bases, the J end lost 2 bases, and 11 bases lay between the germline ends. This CDR3 is built from 12 residues.